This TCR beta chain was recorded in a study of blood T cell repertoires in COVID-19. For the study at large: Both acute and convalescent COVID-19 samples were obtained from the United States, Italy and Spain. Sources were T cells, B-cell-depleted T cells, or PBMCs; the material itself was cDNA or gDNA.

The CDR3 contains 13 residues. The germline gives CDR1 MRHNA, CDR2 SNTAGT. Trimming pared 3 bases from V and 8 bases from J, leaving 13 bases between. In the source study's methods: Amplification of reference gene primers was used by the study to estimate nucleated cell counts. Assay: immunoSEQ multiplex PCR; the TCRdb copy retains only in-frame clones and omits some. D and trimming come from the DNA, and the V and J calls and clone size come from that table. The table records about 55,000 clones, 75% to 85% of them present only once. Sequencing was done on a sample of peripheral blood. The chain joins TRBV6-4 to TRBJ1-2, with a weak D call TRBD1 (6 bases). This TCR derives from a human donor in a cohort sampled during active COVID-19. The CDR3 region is CASSDPTGSGYTF. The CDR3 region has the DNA TGTGCCAGCAGTGATCCCACAGGGAGCGGCTACACCTTC.